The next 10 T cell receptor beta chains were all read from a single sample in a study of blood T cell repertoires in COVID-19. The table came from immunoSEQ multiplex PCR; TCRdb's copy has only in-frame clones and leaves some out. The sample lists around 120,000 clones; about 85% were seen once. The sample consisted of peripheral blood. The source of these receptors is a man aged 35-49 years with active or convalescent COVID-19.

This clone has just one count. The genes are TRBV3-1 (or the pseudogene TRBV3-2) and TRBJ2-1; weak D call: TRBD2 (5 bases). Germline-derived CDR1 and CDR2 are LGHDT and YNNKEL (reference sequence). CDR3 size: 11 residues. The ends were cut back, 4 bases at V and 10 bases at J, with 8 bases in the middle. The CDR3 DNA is TGTGCCAGCAGCCTACCGGGAGAGCAGTTCTTC. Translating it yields CASSLPGEQFF.

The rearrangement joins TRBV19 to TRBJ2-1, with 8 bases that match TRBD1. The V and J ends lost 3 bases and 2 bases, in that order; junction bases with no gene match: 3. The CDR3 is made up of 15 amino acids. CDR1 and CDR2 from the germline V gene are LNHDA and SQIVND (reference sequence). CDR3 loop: CASSILQGAYNEQFF. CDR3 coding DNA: TGTGCCAGTAGTATCTTACAGGGGGCCTACAATGAGCAGTTCTTC.

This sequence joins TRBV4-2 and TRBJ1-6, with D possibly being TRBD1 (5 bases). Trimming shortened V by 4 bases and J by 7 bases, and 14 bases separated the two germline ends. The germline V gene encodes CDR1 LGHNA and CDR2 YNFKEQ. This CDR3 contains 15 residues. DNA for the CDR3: TGTGCCAGCAGCCGAGACAGTCAACCCAATTCACCCCTCCACTTT. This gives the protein CASSRDSQPNSPLHF.

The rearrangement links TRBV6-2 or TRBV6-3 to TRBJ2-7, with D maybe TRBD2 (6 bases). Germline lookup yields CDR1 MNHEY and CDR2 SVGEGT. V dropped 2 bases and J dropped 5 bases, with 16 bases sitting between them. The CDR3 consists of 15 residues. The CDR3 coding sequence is TGTGCCAGCAGTTACGGGAGGCAGGGCGGACACGAGCAGTACTTC. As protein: CASSYGRQGGHEQYF.

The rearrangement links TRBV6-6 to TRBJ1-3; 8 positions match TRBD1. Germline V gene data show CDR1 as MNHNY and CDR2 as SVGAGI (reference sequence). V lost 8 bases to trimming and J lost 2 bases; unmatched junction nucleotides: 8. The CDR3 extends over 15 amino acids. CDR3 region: CASVPSDRAGNTIYF. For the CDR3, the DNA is TGTGCCAGCGTACCCTCGGACAGGGCTGGAAACACCATATATTTT.

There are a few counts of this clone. Written as DNA, the CDR3 is TGCGCCAGCACCGACAAGACAGGGACTAGCTCTGGAAACACCATATATTTT. Translated, it gives CASTDKTGTSSGNTIYF. The rearrangement uses TRBV5-1 and TRBJ1-3; TRBD1 matches 7 bases. The trim removed 6 bases at V and 0 bases at J, leaving 12 bases unmatched. The CDR3 contains 17 residues. Germline lookup yields CDR1 SGHRS and CDR2 YFSETQ.

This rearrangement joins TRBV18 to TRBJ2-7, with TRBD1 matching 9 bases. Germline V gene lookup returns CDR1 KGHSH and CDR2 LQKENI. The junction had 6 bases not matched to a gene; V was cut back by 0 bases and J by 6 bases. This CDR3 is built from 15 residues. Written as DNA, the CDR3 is TGTGCCAGCTCACCACCTCCGGGACAGGGTTCCGAGCAGTACTTC. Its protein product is CASSPPPGQGSEQYF.

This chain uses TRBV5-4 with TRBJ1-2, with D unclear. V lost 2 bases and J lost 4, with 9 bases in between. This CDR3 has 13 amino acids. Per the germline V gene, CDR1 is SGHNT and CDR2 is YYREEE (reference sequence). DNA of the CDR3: TGTGCCAGCAGCTTCCCCGAGGCCTATGGCTACACCTTC. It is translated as CASSFPEAYGYTF.

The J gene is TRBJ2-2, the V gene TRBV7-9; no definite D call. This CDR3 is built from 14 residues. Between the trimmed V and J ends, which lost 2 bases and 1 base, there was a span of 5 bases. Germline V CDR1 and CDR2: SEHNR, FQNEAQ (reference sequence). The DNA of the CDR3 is TGTGCCAGCAGCTTATCCAGGAACACCGGGGAGCTGTTTTTT. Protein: CASSLSRNTGELFF.

CDR3 nucleotide sequence: TGTGCCAGCAGTTTGACACTTTTCTATGGCTACACCTTC. Its translation is CASSLTLFYGYTF. The chain joins TRBV12-3 or TRBV12-4 to TRBJ1-2; no firm D call. Trimming removed 3 bases from V and 4 bases from J, with 9 bases in between. The CDR3 has 13 amino acids.